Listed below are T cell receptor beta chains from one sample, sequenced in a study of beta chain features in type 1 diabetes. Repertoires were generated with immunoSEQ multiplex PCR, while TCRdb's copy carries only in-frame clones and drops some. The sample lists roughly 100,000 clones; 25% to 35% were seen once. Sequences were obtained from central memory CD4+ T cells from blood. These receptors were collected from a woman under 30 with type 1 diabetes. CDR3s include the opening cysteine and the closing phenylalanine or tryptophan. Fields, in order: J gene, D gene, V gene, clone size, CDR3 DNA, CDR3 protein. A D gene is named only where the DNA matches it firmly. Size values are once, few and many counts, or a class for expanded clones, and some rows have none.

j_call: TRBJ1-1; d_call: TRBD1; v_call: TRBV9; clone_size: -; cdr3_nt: TGTGCCAGCAGCCTAGGGACAGGGGGCAGAGGATCTGAAGCTTTCTTT; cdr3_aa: CASSLGTGGRGSEAFF
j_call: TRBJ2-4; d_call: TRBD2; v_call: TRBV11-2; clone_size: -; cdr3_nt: TGTGCCAGCAGCTTCGGAGGAGCTAGCGGGAATGCGGCCAAAAACATTCAGTACTTC; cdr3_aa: CASSFGGASGNAAKNIQYF
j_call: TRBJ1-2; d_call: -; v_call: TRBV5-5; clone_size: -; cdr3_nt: TGTGCCAGCAGCTTGACTTGGCAGGGCTCTGGCTACACCTTC; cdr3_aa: CASSLTWQGSGYTF
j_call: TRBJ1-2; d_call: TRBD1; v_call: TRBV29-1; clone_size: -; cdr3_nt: TGCAGCGTTGACGAGGACAGGGCGGTCGGCTATGGCTACACCTTC; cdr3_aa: CSVDEDRAVGYGYTF
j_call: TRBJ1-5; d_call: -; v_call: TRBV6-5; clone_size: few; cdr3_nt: TGTGCCAGCAGTGCCAAGGGGTTGGGTAGCCAGCCCCAGCATTTT; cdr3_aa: CASSAKGLGSQPQHF
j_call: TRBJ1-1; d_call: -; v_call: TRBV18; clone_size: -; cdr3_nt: TGTGCCAGCTCACCAACGGGGGGGCCTGAAGCTTTCTTT; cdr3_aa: CASSPTGGPEAFF
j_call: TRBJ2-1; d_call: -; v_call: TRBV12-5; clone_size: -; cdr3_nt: TGTGCTAGTGGATCCGGGGGGCTGGGCTCCTACAATGAGCAGTTCTTC; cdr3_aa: CASGSGGLGSYNEQFF
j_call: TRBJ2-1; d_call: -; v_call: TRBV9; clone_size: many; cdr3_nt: TGTGCCAGCAGCTCACAGCTATTCTCCTACAATGAGCAGTTCTTC; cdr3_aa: CASSSQLFSYNEQFF
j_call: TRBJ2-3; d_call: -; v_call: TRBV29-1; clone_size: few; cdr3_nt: TGCAGCGTAGACAGATACACAGATACGCAGTATTTT; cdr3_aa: CSVDRYTDTQYF
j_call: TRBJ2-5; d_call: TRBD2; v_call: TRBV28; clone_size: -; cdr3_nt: TGTGCCAGCAGCGAACGACTAGCGGGAGATATGCGAGAGACCCAGTACTTC; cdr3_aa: CASSERLAGDMRETQYF
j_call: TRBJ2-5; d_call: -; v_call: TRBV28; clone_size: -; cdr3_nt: TGTGCCAGCAGAACCCCCGGACAGACGGAGACCCAGTACTTC; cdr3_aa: CASRTPGQTETQYF
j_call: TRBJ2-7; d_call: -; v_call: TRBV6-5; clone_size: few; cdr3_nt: TGTGCCAGCAGTCAGACTACCAGGAGCTCCTACGAGCAGTACTTC; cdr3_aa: CASSQTTRSSYEQYF
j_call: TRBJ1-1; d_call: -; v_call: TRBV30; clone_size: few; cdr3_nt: TGTGCCTGGAGGGAAAACACACAGGACGAAGCTTTCTTT; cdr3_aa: CAWRENTQDEAFF
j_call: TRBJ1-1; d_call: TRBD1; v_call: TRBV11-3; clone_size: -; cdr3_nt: TGTGCCAGCAGCTCCGCAGGGGGCGATGGGACTGAAGCTTTCTTT; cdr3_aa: CASSSAGGDGTEAFF
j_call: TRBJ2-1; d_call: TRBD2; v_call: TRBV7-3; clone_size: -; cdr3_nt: TGTGCCAGCGCCCCGGGGACTAGTTTCGCCTACAATGAGCAGTTCTTC; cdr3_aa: CASAPGTSFAYNEQFF
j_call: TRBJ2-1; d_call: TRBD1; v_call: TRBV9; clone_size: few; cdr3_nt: TGTGCCAGCAGCGTGGGACAGGGGCCGTACAATGAGCAGTTCTTC; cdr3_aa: CASSVGQGPYNEQFF
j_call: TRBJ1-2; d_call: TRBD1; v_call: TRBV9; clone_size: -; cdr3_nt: TGTGCCAGCAGCATAACAGGGGGAGGCTATGGCTACACCTTC; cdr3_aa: CASSITGGGYGYTF
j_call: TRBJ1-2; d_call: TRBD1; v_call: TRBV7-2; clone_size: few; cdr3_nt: TGTGCCAGCAGTTACAGGGGGCTAAGTGGCTACACCTTC; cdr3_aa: CASSYRGLSGYTF
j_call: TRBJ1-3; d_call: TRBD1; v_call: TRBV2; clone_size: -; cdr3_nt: TGTGCCAGCGGACAGGGGAGCTCTGGAAACACCATATATTTT; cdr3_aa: CASGQGSSGNTIYF
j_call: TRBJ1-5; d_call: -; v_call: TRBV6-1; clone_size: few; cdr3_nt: TGTGCCAGCGCCCAGGCGGGTCAGCCCCAGCATTTT; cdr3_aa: CASAQAGQPQHF
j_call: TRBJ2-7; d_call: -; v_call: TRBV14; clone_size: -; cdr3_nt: TGTGCCAGCAGCCCCAGGGTGTCCTACGAGCAGTACTTC; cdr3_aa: CASSPRVSYEQYF
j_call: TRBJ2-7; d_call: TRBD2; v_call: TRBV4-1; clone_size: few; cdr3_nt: TGCGCCAGCAGCCAAGTCCCTGCGGGAGTGGTACAGTACTTC; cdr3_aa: CASSQVPAGVVQYF
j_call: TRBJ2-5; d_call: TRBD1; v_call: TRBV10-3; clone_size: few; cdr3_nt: TGTGCCATCAGTGAGCCTCGAGTGCCAGAGCGGACAGGGGGCAGCGGGGAGACCCAGTACTTC; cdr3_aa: CAISEPRVPERTGGSGETQYF
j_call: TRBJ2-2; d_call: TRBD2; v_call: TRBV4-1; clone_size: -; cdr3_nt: TGCGCCAGCAGCCCCCGTGGTTTAGGGGAGGGCCTCACCGGGGAGCTGTTTTTT; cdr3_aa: CASSPRGLGEGLTGELFF
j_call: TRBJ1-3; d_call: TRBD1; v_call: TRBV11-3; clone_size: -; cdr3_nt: TGTGCCAGCACAGGGACAGCTGGAAACACCATATATTTT; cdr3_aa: CASTGTAGNTIYF
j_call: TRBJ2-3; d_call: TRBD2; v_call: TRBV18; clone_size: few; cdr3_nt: TGTGCCAGCTCCAGGACTAGCGGCCAGATGGATACGCAGTATTTT; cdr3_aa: CASSRTSGQMDTQYF
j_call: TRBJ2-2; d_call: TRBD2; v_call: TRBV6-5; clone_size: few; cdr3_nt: TGTGCCAGCAGTGTCCGGCGGGAGGACGGGGAGCTGTTTTTT; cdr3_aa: CASSVRREDGELFF
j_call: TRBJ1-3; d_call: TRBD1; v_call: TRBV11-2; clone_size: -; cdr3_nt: TGTGCCAGCAGCGCAAGACAGGGGAGCTCTGGAAACACCATATATTTT; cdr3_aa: CASSARQGSSGNTIYF
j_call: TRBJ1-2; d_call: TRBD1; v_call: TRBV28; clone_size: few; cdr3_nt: TGTGCCAGCAGTCTTGGACAGGGGGCGGGTGGCTACACCTTC; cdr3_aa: CASSLGQGAGGYTF
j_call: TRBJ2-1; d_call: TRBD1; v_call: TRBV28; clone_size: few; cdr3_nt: TGTGCCAGCACCTCCCGGACAGGGAGGAATGAGCAGTTCTTC; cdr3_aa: CASTSRTGRNEQFF
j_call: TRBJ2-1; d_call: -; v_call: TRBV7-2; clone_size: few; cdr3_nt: TGTGCCAGCAGCTCCCTCTCCCATGAGCAGTTCTTC; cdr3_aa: CASSSLSHEQFF
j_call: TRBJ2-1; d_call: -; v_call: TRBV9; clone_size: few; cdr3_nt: TGTGCCAGCAGCGCCACTATGAGCTCCTACAATGAGCAGTTCTTC; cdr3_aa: CASSATMSSYNEQFF
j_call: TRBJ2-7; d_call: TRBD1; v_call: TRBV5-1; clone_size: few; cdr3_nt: TGCGCCAGCAGCTTGGGGGACAGGGGAAGGGAGCAGTACTTC; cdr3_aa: CASSLGDRGREQYF
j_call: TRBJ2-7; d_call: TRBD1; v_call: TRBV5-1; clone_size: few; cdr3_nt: TGCGCCAGCAGTCTAAAGGACAGGAATACCTACGAGCAGTACTTC; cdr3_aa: CASSLKDRNTYEQYF
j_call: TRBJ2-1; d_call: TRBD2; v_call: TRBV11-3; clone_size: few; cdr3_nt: TGTGCCAGCGTTCCTAGCGGGAGTATAAGGGGCAATGAGCAGTTCTTC; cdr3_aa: CASVPSGSIRGNEQFF
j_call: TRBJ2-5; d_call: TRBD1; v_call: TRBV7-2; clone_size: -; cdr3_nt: TGTGCCAGCAGCTTAGCGGGGACAGGGAAAGAGACCCAGTACTTC; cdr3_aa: CASSLAGTGKETQYF
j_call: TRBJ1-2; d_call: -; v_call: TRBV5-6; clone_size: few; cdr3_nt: TGTGCCAGCCATACCCGGGGTCTTGGCTACACCTTC; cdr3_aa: CASHTRGLGYTF
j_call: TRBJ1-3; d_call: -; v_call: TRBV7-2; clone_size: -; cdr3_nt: TGTGCCAGCAGCTTTTCCCCCGGGGCTGGAAACACCATATATTTT; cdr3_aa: CASSFSPGAGNTIYF
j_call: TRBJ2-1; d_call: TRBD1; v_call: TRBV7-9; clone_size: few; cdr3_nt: TGTGCCAGCAGCACGGGTCCGGGACAGGGGCGCGATGAGCAGTTCTTC; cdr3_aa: CASSTGPGQGRDEQFF
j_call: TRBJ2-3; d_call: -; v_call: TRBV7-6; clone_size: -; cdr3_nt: TGTGCCAGCAGCTTGGCCCCAGCGGAGGAGACAGATACGCAGTATTTT; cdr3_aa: CASSLAPAEETDTQYF
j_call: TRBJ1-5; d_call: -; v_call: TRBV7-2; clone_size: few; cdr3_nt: TGTGCCAGCAGCTTAGCCCGACAGGCAGGGCAGCCCCAGCATTTT; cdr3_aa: CASSLARQAGQPQHF
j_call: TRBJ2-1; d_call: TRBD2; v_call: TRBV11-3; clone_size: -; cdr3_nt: TGTGCCAGCAGCTTAGATACTAGCGGGAGGAAGTTTGAGCAGTTCTTC; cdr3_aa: CASSLDTSGRKFEQFF
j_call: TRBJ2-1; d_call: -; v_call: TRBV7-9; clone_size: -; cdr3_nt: TGTGCCAGCAGCTTATTTGTCGCGGCCGGATTAAAAGAGCAGTTCTTC; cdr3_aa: CASSLFVAAGLKEQFF
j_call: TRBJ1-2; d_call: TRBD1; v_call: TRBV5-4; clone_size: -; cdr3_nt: TGTGCCAGCAGACCTGGACAGGGAAGAACGGATGGCTACACCTTC; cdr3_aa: CASRPGQGRTDGYTF
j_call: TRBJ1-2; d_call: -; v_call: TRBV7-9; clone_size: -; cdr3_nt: TGTGCCAGCAGCTTAGCGACAATGACGGGCTACACCTTC; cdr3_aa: CASSLATMTGYTF
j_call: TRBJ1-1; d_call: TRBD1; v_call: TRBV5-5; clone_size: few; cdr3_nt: TGTGCCAGCAGCATGGGGACAGGAGAAAACACTGAAGCTTTCTTT; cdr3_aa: CASSMGTGENTEAFF
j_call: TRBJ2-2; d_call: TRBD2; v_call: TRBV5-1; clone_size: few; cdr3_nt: TGCGCCAGCAGCAAGATACCCGCCGGGACTAGCGGGAGGATCGGGGCCGGGGAGCTGTTTTTT; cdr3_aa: CASSKIPAGTSGRIGAGELFF
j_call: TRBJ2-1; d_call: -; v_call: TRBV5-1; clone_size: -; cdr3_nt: TGCGCCAGCAGCTTGGTCGGGAGTGGGCGAAATGAGCAGTTCTTC; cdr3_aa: CASSLVGSGRNEQFF
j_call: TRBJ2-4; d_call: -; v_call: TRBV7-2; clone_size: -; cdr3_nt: TGTGCCAGCGGACAGGGAGGGGGAGCCAAAAACATTCAGTACTTC; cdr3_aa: CASGQGGGAKNIQYF
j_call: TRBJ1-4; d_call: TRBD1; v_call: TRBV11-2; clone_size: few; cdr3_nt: TGTGCCAGCATCCGGGACAGAGGGAGGGAAAAACTGTTTTTT; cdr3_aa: CASIRDRGREKLFF